This T cell receptor beta chain is from a study of blood T cell repertoires in COVID-19. V lost 3 bases to trimming and J lost 1 base; unmatched junction nucleotides: 7. Per the germline V gene, CDR1 is KGHSH and CDR2 is LQKENI. The CDR3 totals 18 residues. In the original workflow: Counts of nucleated cells, estimated from reference gene primer amplification, were obtained. Generated by immunoSEQ multiplex PCR, the TCRdb table keeps only in-frame clones and is missing some. Clonal size and the V and J genes are those of that table, whereas D and trimming came from the DNA. The sample has roughly 230,000 clones, approximately 86% seen once.

The V gene is TRBV18, the J gene TRBJ2-6; 9 bases line up with TRBD1. Sequenced sample: peripheral blood. The TCR sequence derives from a human donor in a cohort sampled during active COVID-19. Here the CDR3 reads CASSPRRQGGSGANVLTF. The CDR3 coding sequence is TGTGCCAGCTCACCCCGGAGACAGGGGGGATCTGGGGCCAACGTCCTGACTTTC.